Below, one T cell receptor (beta chain) is given with its context. Its antigen specificity is not known. No base quality values were provided; no much bigger clone lies one nucleotide off. TCRbeta CDR3 regions were amplified from genomic DNA using the immunoSEQ Assay, a bias-controlled multiplex PCR. Processing in the source paper ran as follows. The number of nucleated cells in each sample was estimated from the amplification of reference gene primers within the assay. To quantify the absolute abundance of each unique TCRbeta CDR3 rearrangement, sequence reads were collapsed and filtered. For each sample, productive Simpson clonality was calculated by taking the square root of Simpson's diversity index across productive rearrangements. This is the immuneACCESS table as TCRdb keeps it, with only in-frame sequences that have V and J called. A part of the clones is gone; compared with another copy, unresolved V genes explain less than half, and the rest is unexplained. V and J calls and clone size follow that table, whereas D and trimming were derived from the DNA. Across this sample there are 30,000 to 40,000 clones, with around 70% seen only once. The ten top clones hold about 11% of the sample.

The source of the sample is a study of blood T cell repertoires in COVID-19 (dated by TCRdb to the early 2020s). Background on the whole study: The collaborator samples originated in the United States, Italy and Spain and spanned the acute and convalescent phases of COVID-19. Deeply sampled blood TCRbeta repertoires from subjects exposed to, actively infected with, or recovered from COVID-19 were included in the dataset. Samples were obtained from the ongoing ImmuneRACE study (first 160 participants) and from some 1,300 subjects provided by 6 global collaborators. The prospective study material was composed of cDNA or gDNA derived from T cells, B-cell-depleted T cells, or PBMCs. The repertoires were made available in a free public database intended to serve as a resource for research on the immune response to SARS-CoV-2. The sample metadata nearly always contained a de-identified subject ID, COVID-19 status, age in years and sex. Where HLA class I and class II types were available, the types were taken from metadata supplied by the sample provider, not from assay-based typing. Study-wide conclusions, independent of this receptor: Clinical and demographic metadata were provided uncurated, with the amount varying by source and participant.

V is trimmed back by 6 bases and J by 4 bases, and the junction contains 7 bases that no gene match accounts for. The CDR3 covers 14 residues, taking in both the cysteine and the phenylalanine. The CDR3 DNA has 42 bases and is translated from base 1. The germline V gene supplies CDR1 MNHEY and CDR2 SVGAGI. In Seattle, one collaborating source enrolled patients while the infection was active and tracked those patients longitudinally over the course of disease. Each collaborating institution followed its own protocols to collect whole blood in K2EDTA tubes. For TCRbeta analysis, collaborators shipped samples as frozen whole blood, isolated PBMCs, or DNA extracted from either of those sample types.

The sequence came from a man between 65 and 79 years old with COVID-19, enrolled during active disease. In this chain, TRBV6-5 is recombined with TRBJ1-1; 8 middle bases align to TRBD1. Sequencing input: peripheral blood. CDR3 loop: CASSRITGGTEAFF. The DNA sequence is TGTGCCAGCAGCCGTATAACAGGGGGCACTGAAGCTTTCTTT.